The 24 T cell receptor beta chains in this list originate from one sample, sequenced in a study of technical replicates of blood from a handful of donors (dated by TCRdb to between 2016 and 2019). Receptor libraries were prepared by the immunoSEQ multiplex PCR assay. The table was pulled from immuneACCESS by TCRdb, which kept in-frame rearrangements only. Such tables lose some clones; where checked, under half of the loss comes from unresolved V genes, and the rest has no known cause. Present in this sample are roughly 66,000 clones, roughly 86% of which were seen just once. The ten biggest clones cover approximately 5.1% of the sample. The sequencing sample was made of PBMCs. These receptors came from a human donor in good health. Some clones in this sample may be carry-over from other donors' samples.

The CDR3 protein is CASSIQLNQPQHF. The DNA for the CDR3 is TGTGCCAGTAGTATTCAACTAAATCAGCCCCAGCATTTT. The chain couples TRBV19 to TRBJ1-5; unclear D gene. The CDR3 has 13 amino acids. Per germline, CDR1 LNHDA and CDR2 SQIVND (reference sequence). The germline V and J ends were trimmed by 3 bases and 4 bases, with 7 bases remaining between them.

The rearrangement joins TRBV13 to TRBJ1-4, with 10 positions matching TRBD1. The ends lost 4 bases at V and 7 bases at J; junction bases unmatched: 3. Per germline, CDR1 PRHDT and CDR2 FYEKMQ (reference sequence). The CDR3 is made up of 14 amino acids. The DNA for the CDR3 is TGTGCCAGCAGCTACGACAGGGGGCGTGAAAAACTGTTTTTT. Translating gives CASSYDRGREKLFF.

This clone was counted between two and nine times. The J gene is TRBJ2-6, the V gene TRBV19; D not resolved. V was pared by 4 bases and J by 1 base, with 5 bases between. The CDR3 is 14 residues long. Per the germline V gene, CDR1 is LNHDA and CDR2 is SQIVND (reference sequence). The CDR3 DNA follows: TGTGCCAGTAGTACTCGGTCTGGGGCCAACGTCCTGACTTTC. As protein: CASSTRSGANVLTF.

The rearrangement joins TRBV5-8 to TRBJ2-3; TRBD2 agrees at 15 bases. With V trimmed by 5 bases and J by 6 bases, 4 bases remained unmatched. Germline V lookup: CDR1 SGHTS, CDR2 YDEGEE. The CDR3 totals 15 residues. CDR3 nucleotides: TGTGCCAGCAGTTCCGGACTAGCGGGGGGGGATACGCAGTATTTT. It specifies CASSSGLAGGDTQYF.

The chain joins TRBV15 to TRBJ2-1, with D perhaps TRBD1 (5 bases). CDR1 is LNHNV and CDR2 is YYDKDF in the germline V gene (reference sequence). V lost 5 bases, J lost 4 bases, and 9 bases lay in between. The CDR3 is made up of 13 amino acids. In DNA, the CDR3 is TGTGCCACCAGCCTCGACAGTTACAATGAGCAGTTCTTC. It translates to CATSLDSYNEQFF.

The chain employs TRBV5-1 and TRBJ2-1, with 8 positions matching TRBD2. The CDR3 has 14 residues. The ends lost 6 bases at V and 5 bases at J; junction bases unmatched: 7. The V gene's germline CDR1 is SGHRS and CDR2 YFSETQ. The CDR3, as DNA: TGCGCCAGCACAGGAGCGGGGGACCACAATGAGCAGTTCTTC. This codes for CASTGAGDHNEQFF.

The gene calls are TRBV5-1 and TRBJ2-7; 13 bases are a match to TRBD2. Germline V gene data show CDR1 as SGHRS and CDR2 as YFSETQ. CDR3 length equals 16 residues. J gave up 6 bases and V 4 bases, and 10 bases lay outside the gene matches. CDR3 residues: CASSEGLAGRRGEQYF. The CDR3 nucleotides are TGCGCCAGCAGCGAGGGACTAGCGGGACGTAGAGGCGAGCAGTACTTC.

This sequence joins TRBV7-3 and TRBJ2-2; perhaps TRBD1 as D (6 bases). V lost 7 bases and J lost 1, with 10 bases in between. CDR1 and CDR2 (germline): SGHTA, FQGTGA. CDR3 size: 14 residues. This CDR3 reads CASTPGQNTGELFF. DNA for the CDR3: TGTGCCAGCACCCCGGGACAGAACACCGGGGAGCTGTTTTTT.

The rearrangement uses TRBV5-4 and TRBJ2-1; 7 nucleotides agree with TRBD2. Trimming at V came to 4 bases and at J to 5 bases, leaving 12 bases not matched to a gene. CDR1 is SGHNT and CDR2 is YYREEE in the germline V gene (reference sequence). The CDR3 contains 16 residues. CDR3 sequence: CASSLPRSGAHNEQFF. For the CDR3, the DNA is TGTGCCAGCAGCCTACCCAGGAGCGGGGCCCACAATGAGCAGTTCTTC. Full variable domain (rest looked up from reference TRBV5-4 and TRBJ2-1): ETGVTQSPTHLIKTRGQQVTLRCSSQSGHNTVSWYQQALGQGPQFIFQYYREEENGRGNFPPRFSGLQFPNYSSELNVNALELDDSALYLCASSLPRSGAHNEQFFGPGTRLTVL.

The chain employs TRBV25-1 and TRBJ2-3; 7 nucleotides align to TRBD1. The length of the CDR3 is 13 residues. V trimming: 6 bases; J trimming: 5 bases; junction bases outside the gene matches: 5. Germline V gene data show CDR1 as MGHDK and CDR2 as SYGVNS. The CDR3 loop reads CASSKPGGDTQYF. In DNA form, the CDR3 reads TGTGCCAGCAGCAAACCAGGGGGAGATACGCAGTATTTT.

The chain carries TRBV18 and TRBJ2-5; TRBD2 matches 7 bases. Trimming took 2 bases from V and 2 from J; bases not matched to a gene: 5. Germline lookup yields CDR1 KGHSH and CDR2 LQKENI. The CDR3 is made up of 15 amino acids. CDR3 region: CASSPTRLAQETQYF. The DNA of the CDR3 is TGTGCCAGCTCACCAACAAGACTAGCTCAAGAGACCCAGTACTTC.

The rearrangement links TRBV4-3 to TRBJ1-4; D is perhaps TRBD1 (6 bases). The length of the CDR3 is 16 residues. V lost 0 bases and J lost 8, with 16 bases in between. Per the germline V gene, CDR1 is LGHNA and CDR2 is YSLEER. The DNA of the CDR3 is TGCGCCAGCAGCCAAGAGCGTGGGTCAGGGGTAGAAAAACTGTTTTTT. The encoded protein is CASSQERGSGVEKLFF.

V is TRBV7-9 and J is TRBJ1-4; maybe TRBD1 (6 bases). This CDR3 has 16 amino acids. Trimming removed 5 bases from V and 7 bases from J, with 20 bases in between. Germline V gene sequence: CDR1 SEHNR, CDR2 FQNEAQ (reference sequence). CDR3 DNA sequence: TGTGCCAGCAGCCCCTACAGCGGGGGCGGGGGTGAAAAACTGTTTTTT. The encoded protein is CASSPYSGGGGEKLFF.

The J gene is TRBJ2-7, the V gene TRBV28; TRBD2 is a possible D gene (6 bases). V lost 7 bases and J 2 bases, leaving 15 bases between the germline ends. Germline V gene lookup returns CDR1 MDHEN and CDR2 SYDVKM. This CDR3 is 14 amino acids long. CDR3 loop: CASTLKRAAYEQYF. CDR3 DNA sequence: TGTGCCAGCACCTTAAAGCGGGCGGCCTACGAGCAGTACTTC.

This clone was found a few times. The rearrangement links TRBV4-2 to TRBJ1-1; D gene uncertain. This CDR3 spans 14 amino acids. Germline CDR1 is LGHNA and CDR2 is YNFKEQ. With 0 bases removed from V and 0 bases from J, the gap between germline ends came to 5 bases. The CDR3 spells CASSQELMNTEAFF. CDR3 sequence (DNA): TGTGCCAGCAGCCAAGAACTTATGAACACTGAAGCTTTCTTT.

V is TRBV5-1 and J is TRBJ2-7; weak D call: TRBD1 (5 bases). Trimming took off 2 bases at V and 4 bases at J, with 10 bases between the two ends. Germline V gene lookup returns CDR1 SGHRS and CDR2 YFSETQ. The CDR3 is made up of 13 amino acids. In DNA, the CDR3 is TGCGCCAGCAGCTTATTCCAGGGTTACGAGCAGTACTTC. Translating it yields CASSLFQGYEQYF.

The chain uses TRBV29-1 and TRBJ2-5, with D possibly TRBD1 on 5 matching bases. The CDR3 is 12 residues long. Trimming removed 3 bases at V and 7 bases at J, with 12 bases between. Per the germline V gene, CDR1 is SQVTM and CDR2 is ANQGSEA. The DNA of the CDR3 is TGCAGCGTTGAGTGGAGTACAGGGACCCAGTACTTC. This encodes CSVEWSTGTQYF.

This clone has just one count. V is TRBV2 and J is TRBJ1-1, with a weak D call TRBD1 (5 bases). This CDR3 comprises 17 residues. The V gene lost 0 bases and the J gene lost 5 bases, with 19 bases spanning the gap. CDR1 SNHLY and CDR2 FYNNEI come from the germline V gene. CDR3 sequence reads: CASSEAWGMQGETEAFF. CDR3 in DNA: TGTGCCAGCAGTGAAGCATGGGGAATGCAGGGTGAAACTGAAGCTTTCTTT. The full variable domain, rest sourced from reference TRBV2 and TRBJ1-1, is EPEVTQTPSHQVTQMGQEVILRCVPISNHLYFYWYRQILGQKVEFLVSFYNNEISEKSEIFDDQFSVERPDGSNFTLKIRSTKLEDSAMYFCASSEAWGMQGETEAFFGQGTRLTVV.

This chain uses TRBV9 with TRBJ2-4; D may be TRBD2 (6 bases). The CDR3 extends over 12 amino acids. Trimming stripped 7 bases from V and 2 bases from J, with 7 bases between. Germline CDR1 is SGDLS and CDR2 is YYNGEE. In nucleotides, the CDR3 is TGTGCCAGCGGAGGGACCAAAAACATTCAGTACTTC. Its protein is CASGGTKNIQYF.

This clone was found once. The chain joins TRBV9 to TRBJ2-7, with 10 nucleotides matching TRBD2. The V gene's germline CDR1 is SGDLS and CDR2 YYNGEE. Germline trimming cut 4 bases from V and 3 bases from J; bases unmatched to any gene: 7. This CDR3 spans 15 amino acids. The CDR3 coding sequence is TGTGCCAGCAGCAATGGACTAGCGGCCCACTACGAGCAGTACTTC. It is translated as CASSNGLAAHYEQYF.

V is TRBV18 and J is TRBJ1-5; tentatively, D is TRBD1 (6 bases). Trimming took off 4 bases at V and 6 bases at J, with 19 bases between the two ends. This CDR3 contains 16 residues. CDR1 and CDR2 (germline): KGHSH, LQKENI. As DNA, the CDR3 is TGTGCCAGCTCACTTACCCAGGGGATTGACGGTCAGCCCCAGCATTTT. Its protein is CASSLTQGIDGQPQHF.

The chain uses TRBV12-5 and TRBJ2-5; 11 bases fit TRBD2. This CDR3 is built from 16 residues. Trimming cost V 3 bases and J 5 bases; bases outside gene matches: 8. Germline V gene sequence: CDR1 LGHNT, CDR2 FRNRAP. The CDR3 is CASGFTSGSALETQYF. The CDR3 bases are TGTGCTAGTGGTTTCACTAGCGGGAGTGCGTTGGAGACCCAGTACTTC. The full variable domain, completed using reference TRBV12-5 and TRBJ2-5, is DARVTQTPRHKVTEMGQEVTMRCQPILGHNTVFWYRQTMMQGLELLAYFRNRAPLDDSGMPKDRFSAEMPDATLATLKIQPSEPRDSAVYFCASGFTSGSALETQYFGPGTRLLVL.

The rearrangement joins TRBV11-3 to TRBJ2-5; tentatively, D is TRBD1 (5 bases). CDR1 is SGHNT and CDR2 is YENEEA in the germline V gene. The V and J ends lost 5 bases and 7 bases respectively, with 14 bases between them. CDR3 size: 13 residues. CDR3 amino acids: CASSRSQGGTQYF. CDR3 nucleotides: TGTGCCAGCAGCCGAAGCCAGGGTGGGACCCAGTACTTC.

V and J are TRBV7-2 and TRBJ1-5, with 7 bases matching TRBD1. J lost 0 bases, V lost 4 bases, and 3 bases had no gene match. Germline lookup yields CDR1 SGHTA and CDR2 FQGNSA. The CDR3 extends over 15 amino acids. CDR3 protein: CASSSTGNSNQPQHF. The CDR3 DNA follows: TGTGCCAGCAGCTCGACAGGGAATAGCAATCAGCCCCAGCATTTT.